The clone carrying this T cell receptor (beta chain) was seen repeatedly, ten times or more. This CDR3 comprises 11 residues. CDR1 is ENHRY and CDR2 is SYGVKD in the germline V gene. V gave up 7 bases and J gave up 6 bases, with 9 bases separating them. This sample was included in a study of T cell repertoires in cytomegalovirus infection. Whole-study context: Shared public TCR beta signatures pointed to both CMV infection and a matching HLA type.

TCRdb processed the reads anew with MiXCR; each CDR3 protein has one entry. The sample lists fewer than 550,000 distinct CDR3 sequences; approximately 16% were seen once. J is TRBJ1-2 and V is TRBV10-3; no definite D call. The source is a human donor in good health (CMV status not recorded). Some clones in this sample may be carry-over from other donors' samples. The sequenced sample was CD8+ T cells from PBMCs. CDR3 sequence reads: CAIMEAHGYTF. The CDR3 bases are TGTGCCATCATGGAGGCCCATGGCTACACCTTC.